This T cell receptor beta chain was identified during a study of T cells expressing NK-cell markers. Background on the study: The study drew TCR beta repertoires from sorted CD3+CD56+NKG2C+, CD3+CD56+NKG2C- and CD3+CD56-NKG2C+ T cells. HCMV seropositivity marked seven of the eight sequenced donors; one was seronegative. Study-wide results and limits: The same clonotypes also predominated in the CD3+CD56-NKG2C+ fraction of a few donors.

Making the TCR beta cDNA relied on 5'RACE template switching with UMIs. TCRdb re-analyzed the 5' RACE reads; it lists each CDR3 protein once, without DNA. The sample yields roughly 280,000 distinct CDR3 sequences, of which the top ten take up 0.39%. The CDR3 has 19 residues. The germline V gene encodes CDR1 SGHVS and CDR2 FNYEAQ. About this clonotype itself: The antigen remains unidentified.

Sequencing was done on a sample of blood T cells: a sorted CD56 or NKG2C T cell subset, CD4+ or CD8+ T cells, or bulk PBMC T cells (not recorded which). The receptor's source is a man in his late teens or twenties in good health. The chain is built from TRBV7-6 and TRBJ2-1; without DNA, the TCRdb call of TRBD2 cannot be checked. CDR3 protein: CASTSSVPHRLAGDNEQFF.